The rows below give T cell receptor beta chains drawn from one sample of a study of blood T cell repertoires in COVID-19. Profiling relied on immunoSEQ multiplex PCR, and the TCRdb table lists in-frame clones only, not all of them. This sample has hundreds of thousands of clones; roughly 85% occur once, and the top ten carry approximately 1.4%. Sequenced material: peripheral blood. The receptors here all came from a young woman with active or convalescent COVID-19. CDR3s include the opening cysteine and the closing phenylalanine or tryptophan. Fields, in order: J gene, V gene, D gene, clone size, CDR3 protein, CDR3 DNA. The D gene is left open where the match is weak. The size entry is marked missing in some rows and otherwise reads once, few, many or a size class.

j_call: TRBJ2-3; v_call: TRBV2; d_call: NA; clone_size: NA; cdr3_aa: CASTATISTDTQYF; cdr3_nt: TGTGCCAGCACCGCGACTATTAGCACAGATACGCAGTATTTT
j_call: TRBJ2-2; v_call: TRBV6-5; d_call: TRBD1; clone_size: NA; cdr3_aa: CASSYSGTANTGELFF; cdr3_nt: TGTGCCAGCAGTTACTCAGGGACAGCGAACACCGGGGAGCTGTTTTTT
j_call: TRBJ2-3; v_call: TRBV19; d_call: TRBD2; clone_size: NA; cdr3_aa: CASSIGRIAGGYGSTDTQYF; cdr3_nt: TGTGCCAGTAGTATAGGTAGGATAGCGGGGGGCTACGGGAGCACAGATACGCAGTATTTT
j_call: TRBJ2-7; v_call: TRBV15; d_call: NA; clone_size: NA; cdr3_aa: CATSRAWEPGDF; cdr3_nt: TGTGCCACCAGCAGGGCCTGGGAGCCTGGAGACTTC
j_call: TRBJ1-2; v_call: TRBV4-2; d_call: NA; clone_size: NA; cdr3_aa: CASSQELNSNYGYTF; cdr3_nt: TGTGCCAGCAGCCAAGAGTTGAACAGCAACTATGGCTACACCTTC
j_call: TRBJ1-1; v_call: TRBV5-1; d_call: NA; clone_size: few; cdr3_aa: CASSLGGMNTEAFF; cdr3_nt: TGCGCCAGCAGCTTGGGGGGCATGAACACTGAAGCTTTCTTT
j_call: TRBJ2-1; v_call: TRBV7-2; d_call: TRBD2; clone_size: NA; cdr3_aa: CASSLRGAGGYEQFF; cdr3_nt: TGTGCCAGCAGCTTACGGGGCGCGGGGGGCTATGAGCAGTTCTTC
j_call: TRBJ1-1; v_call: TRBV29-1; d_call: NA; clone_size: NA; cdr3_aa: CSVWGRLGTEAFF; cdr3_nt: TGCAGCGTCTGGGGCCGCTTGGGCACTGAAGCTTTCTTT
j_call: TRBJ2-7; v_call: TRBV5-1; d_call: NA; clone_size: few; cdr3_aa: CASRQIPTGQGGEQYF; cdr3_nt: TGCGCCAGCAGACAGATCCCGACGGGACAAGGTGGCGAGCAGTACTTC
j_call: TRBJ1-1; v_call: TRBV5-1; d_call: NA; clone_size: NA; cdr3_aa: CASSPGQTVGNTEAFF; cdr3_nt: TGCGCCAGCAGCCCCGGACAGACCGTGGGGAACACTGAAGCTTTCTTT
j_call: TRBJ1-1; v_call: TRBV10-3; d_call: TRBD1; clone_size: NA; cdr3_aa: CAISGDRRDTEAFF; cdr3_nt: TGTGCCATCAGTGGGGACAGGAGGGACACTGAAGCTTTCTTT
j_call: TRBJ2-2; v_call: TRBV19; d_call: NA; clone_size: NA; cdr3_aa: CASSNRAGTGELFF; cdr3_nt: TGTGCCAGTAGCAACAGGGCTGGCACCGGGGAGCTGTTTTTT
j_call: TRBJ2-7; v_call: TRBV10-2; d_call: TRBD1; clone_size: few; cdr3_aa: CASSGGQGNFGEQYF; cdr3_nt: TGCGCCAGCAGTGGGGGACAGGGAAATTTTGGCGAGCAGTACTTC
j_call: TRBJ2-3; v_call: TRBV24-1; d_call: TRBD2; clone_size: NA; cdr3_aa: CATSDPLAGAGDTQYF; cdr3_nt: TGTGCCACCAGTGATCCACTAGCGGGGGCTGGAGATACGCAGTATTTT
j_call: TRBJ1-2; v_call: TRBV15; d_call: NA; clone_size: NA; cdr3_aa: CATSRASDYGYTF; cdr3_nt: TGTGCCACCAGCAGAGCTAGCGACTATGGCTACACCTTC